This entry lists 10 T cell receptor beta chains sequenced from one sample in a study of siplizumab effects on memory and regulatory T cells. Profiling relied on immunoSEQ multiplex PCR, and the TCRdb table lists in-frame clones only, not all of them. The repertoire has about 91,000 clones, roughly 96% of them found once; the top ten carry 0.031%. Sequenced: naive CD4+ T cells sorted from blood. The receptors here all came from a human donor in good health.

In this sample, this clone turned up once. The gene calls are TRBV6-5 and TRBJ1-2; possibly TRBD1 for D (6 bases). The V and J ends lost 4 bases and 6 bases respectively, with 15 bases between them. CDR3 length: 14 residues. Germline loops: CDR1 MNHEY, CDR2 SVGAGI. Written as DNA, the CDR3 is TGTGCCAGCAGTTCCCGTTTAGGGGGGGATGGCTACACCTTC. Translated: CASSSRLGGDGYTF.

The CDR3, as DNA: TGTGCCACCGCCGGACTAGCCTCCTACGAGCAGTACTTC. It codes for CATAGLASYEQYF. The rearrangement joins TRBV6-1 to TRBJ2-7; 8 nucleotides agree with TRBD2. J gave up 0 bases and V 10 bases, and 5 bases lay outside the gene matches. Germline V gene data show CDR1 as MNHNS and CDR2 as SASEGT. This CDR3 is 13 amino acids long.

The V and J genes are TRBV27 and TRBJ2-7; 10 bases fit TRBD1. The germline gives CDR1 MNHEY, CDR2 SMNVEV (reference sequence). CDR3 length: 16 amino acids. The V gene end was trimmed by 5 bases and the J gene end by 2 bases; junction bases not matched to a gene: 9. Here the CDR3 DNA reads TGTGCCAGCAGTGCTACCGGGACAGGGGTACCCTACGAGCAGTACTTC. Protein sequence: CASSATGTGVPYEQYF.

The V gene is TRBV4-2, the J gene TRBJ1-2; 8 positions match TRBD1. Trimming cost V 0 bases and J 4 bases; bases outside gene matches: 7. Germline-derived CDR1 and CDR2 are LGHNA and YNFKEQ. The CDR3 loop spans 16 amino acids. The CDR3 sequence is CASSQDLLGQVYGYTF. Written as DNA, the CDR3 is TGTGCCAGCAGCCAAGACCTGTTGGGACAGGTCTATGGCTACACCTTC.

The chain is built from TRBV7-9 and TRBJ1-2, with D possibly being TRBD1 (5 bases). V lost 4 bases, J lost 3 bases, and 15 bases lay in between. Germline CDR1 SEHNR, CDR2 FQNEAQ (reference sequence). This CDR3 contains 15 residues. The CDR3 DNA reads as TGTGCCAGCAGCTCCCAGAAGGACACCTACTATGGCTACACCTTC. Amino acid sequence: CASSSQKDTYYGYTF.

The rearrangement joins TRBV10-3 to TRBJ2-7, with 7 bases identical to TRBD1. The CDR3 runs to 14 residues. Trimming removed 7 bases from V and 0 bases from J; junction bases left unmatched: 6. CDR1 and CDR2 (germline): ENHRY, SYGVKD. The CDR3, as DNA: TGTGCCATCACTGCCGGGACAGCCTCCTACGAGCAGTACTTC. It yields the protein CAITAGTASYEQYF.

The V gene is TRBV4-3, the J gene TRBJ1-2; 7 nucleotides match TRBD1. The V gene end was trimmed by 1 base and the J gene end by 4 bases; junction bases not matched to a gene: 6. The CDR3 covers 15 residues. Germline V gene sequence: CDR1 LGHNA, CDR2 YSLEER. The CDR3 region is CASSQGRGQSYGYTF. In DNA, the CDR3 is TGCGCCAGCAGCCAAGGCCGGGGACAGAGCTATGGCTACACCTTC.

The chain recombines TRBV7-2 with TRBJ1-2; no definite D call. CDR1 is SGHTA and CDR2 is FQGNSA in the germline V gene. This CDR3 comprises 16 residues. Trimming removed 0 bases from V and 4 bases from J, with 15 bases in between. The CDR3 region is CASSLAHPKAGYGYTF. The CDR3 DNA sequence: TGTGCCAGCAGCTTAGCGCACCCAAAAGCTGGCTATGGCTACACCTTC.

The rearrangement uses TRBV11-2 and TRBJ1-6; TRBD1 matches at 10 bases. The CDR3 loop spans 13 amino acids. Germline lookup yields CDR1 SGHAT and CDR2 FQNNGV. V was pared by 5 bases and J by 14 bases, with 6 bases of the junction left unmatched. The CDR3 loop is CASSPGTGVTLHF. CDR3 DNA sequence: TGTGCCAGCAGCCCTGGGACAGGGGTCACCCTCCACTTT.

The rearrangement uses TRBV5-6 and TRBJ2-7; no clear D gene. The CDR3 runs 13 residues. V was cut by 2 bases and J by 6 bases, with 12 bases left in between. Germline loops: CDR1 SGHDT, CDR2 YYEEEE. The CDR3 here is CASSFRPWGEQYF. CDR3 coding DNA: TGTGCCAGCAGCTTTAGGCCCTGGGGCGAGCAGTACTTC.